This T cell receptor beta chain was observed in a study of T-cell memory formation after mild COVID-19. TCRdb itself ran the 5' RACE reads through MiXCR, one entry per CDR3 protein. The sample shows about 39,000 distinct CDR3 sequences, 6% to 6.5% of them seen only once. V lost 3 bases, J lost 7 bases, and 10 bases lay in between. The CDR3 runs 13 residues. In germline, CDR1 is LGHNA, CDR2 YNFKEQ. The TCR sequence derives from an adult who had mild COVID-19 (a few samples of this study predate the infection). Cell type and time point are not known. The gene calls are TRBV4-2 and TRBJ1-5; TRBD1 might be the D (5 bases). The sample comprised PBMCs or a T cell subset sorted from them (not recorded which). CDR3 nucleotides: TGTGCCAGCAGCCACTCCAGGGAACAGCCCCAGCATTTT. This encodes CASSHSREQPQHF.